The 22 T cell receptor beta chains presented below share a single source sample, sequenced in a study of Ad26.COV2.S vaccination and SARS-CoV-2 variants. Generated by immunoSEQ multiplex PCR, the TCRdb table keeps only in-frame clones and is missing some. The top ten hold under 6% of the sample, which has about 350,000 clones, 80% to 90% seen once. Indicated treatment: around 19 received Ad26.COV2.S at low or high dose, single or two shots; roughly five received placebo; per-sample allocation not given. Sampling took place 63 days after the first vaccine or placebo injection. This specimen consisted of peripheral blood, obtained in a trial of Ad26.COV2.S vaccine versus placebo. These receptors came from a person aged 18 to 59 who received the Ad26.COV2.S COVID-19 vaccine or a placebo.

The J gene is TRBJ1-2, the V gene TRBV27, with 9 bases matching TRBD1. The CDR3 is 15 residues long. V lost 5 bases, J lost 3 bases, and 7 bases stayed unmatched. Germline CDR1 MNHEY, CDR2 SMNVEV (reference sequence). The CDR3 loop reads CASSPYRGLDYGYTF. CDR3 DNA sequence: TGTGCCAGCAGTCCATACAGGGGGCTCGACTATGGCTACACCTTC.

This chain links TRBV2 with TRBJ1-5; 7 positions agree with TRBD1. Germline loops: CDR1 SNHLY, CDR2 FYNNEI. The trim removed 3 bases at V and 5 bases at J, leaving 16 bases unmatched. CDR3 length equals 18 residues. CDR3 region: CASSEERSGRGVYQPQHF. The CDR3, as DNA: TGTGCCAGCAGTGAGGAACGTAGTGGCAGGGGGGTTTATCAGCCCCAGCATTTT.

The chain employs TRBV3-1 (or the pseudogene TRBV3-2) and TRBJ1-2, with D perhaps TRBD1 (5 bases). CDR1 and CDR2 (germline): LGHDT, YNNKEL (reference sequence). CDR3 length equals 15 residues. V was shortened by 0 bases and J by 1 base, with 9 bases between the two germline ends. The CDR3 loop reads CASSQEDRLNYGYTF. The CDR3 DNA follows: TGTGCCAGCAGCCAAGAAGACAGACTTAACTATGGCTACACCTTC.

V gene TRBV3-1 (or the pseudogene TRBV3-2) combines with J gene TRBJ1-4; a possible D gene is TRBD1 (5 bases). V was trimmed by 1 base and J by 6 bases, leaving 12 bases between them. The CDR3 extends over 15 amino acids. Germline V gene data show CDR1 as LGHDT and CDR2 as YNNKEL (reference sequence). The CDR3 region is CASSQGSGGDEKLFF. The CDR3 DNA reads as TGTGCCAGCAGCCAAGGTTCGGGGGGGGATGAAAAACTGTTTTTT.

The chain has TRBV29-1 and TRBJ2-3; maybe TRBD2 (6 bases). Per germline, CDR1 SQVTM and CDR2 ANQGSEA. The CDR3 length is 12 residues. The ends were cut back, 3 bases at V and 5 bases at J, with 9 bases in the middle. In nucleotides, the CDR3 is TGCAGCGTTGACCTAGCGAGAGATACGCAGTATTTT. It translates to CSVDLARDTQYF.

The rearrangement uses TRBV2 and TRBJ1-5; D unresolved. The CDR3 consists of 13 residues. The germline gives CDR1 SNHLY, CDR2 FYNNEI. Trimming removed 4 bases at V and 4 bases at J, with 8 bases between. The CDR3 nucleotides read TGTGCCAGCAGTGGATATTGGAATCAGCCCCAGCATTTT. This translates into CASSGYWNQPQHF.

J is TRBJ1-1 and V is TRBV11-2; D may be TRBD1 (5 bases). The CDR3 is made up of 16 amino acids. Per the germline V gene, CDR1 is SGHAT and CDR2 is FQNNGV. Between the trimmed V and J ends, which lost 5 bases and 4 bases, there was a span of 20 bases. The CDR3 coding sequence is TGTGCCAGCAGCCCCGAGGGGCAGGGATTGAGCACTGAAGCTTTCTTT. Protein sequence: CASSPEGQGLSTEAFF.

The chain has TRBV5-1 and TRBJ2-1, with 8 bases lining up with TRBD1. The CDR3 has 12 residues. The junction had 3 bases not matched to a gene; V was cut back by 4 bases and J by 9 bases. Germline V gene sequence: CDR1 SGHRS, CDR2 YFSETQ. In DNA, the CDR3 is TGCGCCAGCAGCCCGACAGGGGTTGAGCAGTTCTTC. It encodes CASSPTGVEQFF. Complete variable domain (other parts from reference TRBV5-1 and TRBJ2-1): KAGVTQTPRYLIKTRGQQVTLSCSPISGHRSVSWYQQTPGQGLQFLFEYFSETQRNKGNFPGRFSGRQFSNSRSEMNVSTLELGDSALYLCASSPTGVEQFFGPGTRLTVL.

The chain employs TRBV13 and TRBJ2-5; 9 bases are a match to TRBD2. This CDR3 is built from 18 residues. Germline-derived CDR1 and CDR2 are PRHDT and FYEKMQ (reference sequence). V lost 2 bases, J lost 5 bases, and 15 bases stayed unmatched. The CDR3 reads CASSLTLGLALEGETQYF. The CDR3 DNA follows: TGTGCCAGCAGCTTAACCTTAGGACTAGCGTTAGAGGGGGAGACCCAGTACTTC.

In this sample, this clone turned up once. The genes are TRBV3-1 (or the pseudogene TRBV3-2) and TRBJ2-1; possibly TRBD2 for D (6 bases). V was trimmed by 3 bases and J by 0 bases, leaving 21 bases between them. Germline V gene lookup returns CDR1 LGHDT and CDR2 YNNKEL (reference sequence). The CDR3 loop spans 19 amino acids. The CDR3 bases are TGTGCCAGCAGCCACACTGTCCCCGGGACTCGAAGCTCCTACAATGAGCAGTTCTTC. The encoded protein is CASSHTVPGTRSSYNEQFF.

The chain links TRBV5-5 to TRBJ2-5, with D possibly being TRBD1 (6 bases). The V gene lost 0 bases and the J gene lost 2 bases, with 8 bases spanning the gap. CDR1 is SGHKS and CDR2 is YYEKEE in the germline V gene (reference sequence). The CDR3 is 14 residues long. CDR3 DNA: TGTGCCAGCAGCTTGGGGGACATTCAAGAGACCCAGTACTTC. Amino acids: CASSLGDIQETQYF.

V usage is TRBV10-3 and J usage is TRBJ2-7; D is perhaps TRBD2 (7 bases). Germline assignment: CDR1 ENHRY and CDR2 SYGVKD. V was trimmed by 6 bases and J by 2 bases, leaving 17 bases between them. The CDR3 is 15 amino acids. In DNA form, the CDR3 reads TGTGCCATCAGAGTGACAGGCGGGGGAACCTACGAGCAGTACTTC. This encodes CAIRVTGGGTYEQYF.

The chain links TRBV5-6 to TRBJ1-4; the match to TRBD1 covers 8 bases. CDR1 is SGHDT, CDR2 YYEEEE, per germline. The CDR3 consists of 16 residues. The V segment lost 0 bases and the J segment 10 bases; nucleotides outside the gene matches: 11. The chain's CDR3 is CASSLEEGRGRGKLFF. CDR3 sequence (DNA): TGTGCCAGCAGCTTGGAGGAGGGCAGGGGGCGAGGAAAACTGTTTTTT.

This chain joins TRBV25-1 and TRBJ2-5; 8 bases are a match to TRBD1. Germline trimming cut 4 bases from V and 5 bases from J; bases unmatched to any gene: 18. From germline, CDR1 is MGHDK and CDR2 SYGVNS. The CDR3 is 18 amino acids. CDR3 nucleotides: TGTGCCAGCAGTGGGCGGACAGGGCTGGTAATAATTATTGAGACCCAGTACTTC. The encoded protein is CASSGRTGLVIIIETQYF.

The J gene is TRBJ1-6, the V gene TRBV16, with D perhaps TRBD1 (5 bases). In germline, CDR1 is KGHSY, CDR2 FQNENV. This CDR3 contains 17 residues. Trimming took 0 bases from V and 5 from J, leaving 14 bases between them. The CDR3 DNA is TGTGCCAGCAGCCAATCTACAGGCAGCACCAATAATTCACCCCTCCACTTT. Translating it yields CASSQSTGSTNNSPLHF.

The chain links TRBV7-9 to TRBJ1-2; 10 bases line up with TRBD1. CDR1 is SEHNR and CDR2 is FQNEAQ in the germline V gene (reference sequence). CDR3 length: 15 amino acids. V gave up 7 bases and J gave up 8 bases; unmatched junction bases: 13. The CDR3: CASTLPGQGREGYTF. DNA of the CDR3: TGTGCCAGCACGCTACCGGGACAGGGGCGAGAGGGCTACACCTTC. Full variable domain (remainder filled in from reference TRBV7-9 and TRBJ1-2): DTGVSQNPRHKITKRGQNVTFRCDPISEHNRLYWYRQTLGQGPEFLTYFQNEAQLEKSRLLSDRFSAERPKGSFSTLEIQRTEQGDSAMYLCASTLPGQGREGYTFGSGTRLTVV.

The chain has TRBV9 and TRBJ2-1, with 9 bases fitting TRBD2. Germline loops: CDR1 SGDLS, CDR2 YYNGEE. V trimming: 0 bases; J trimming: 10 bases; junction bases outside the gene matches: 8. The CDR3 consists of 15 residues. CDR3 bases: TGTGCCAGCAGCGTAGGATCTAGCGGGGTCCAGGAGCAGTTCTTC. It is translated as CASSVGSSGVQEQFF.

The CDR3 here is CASSGGPGTDTQYF. CDR3 sequence (DNA): TGTGCCAGCAGCGGGGGGCCTGGCACAGATACGCAGTATTTT. The chain employs TRBV9 and TRBJ2-3, with D possibly TRBD1 on 6 matching bases. The germline CDR1 and CDR2 sequences are SGDLS and YYNGEE. The CDR3 consists of 14 residues. Trimming pared 3 bases from V and 1 base from J, leaving 9 bases between.

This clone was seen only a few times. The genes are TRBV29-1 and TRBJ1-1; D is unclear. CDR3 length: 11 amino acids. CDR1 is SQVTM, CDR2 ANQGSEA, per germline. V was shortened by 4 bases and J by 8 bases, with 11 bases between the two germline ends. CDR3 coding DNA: TGCAGCGTTGCCATACCCAAAGAAGCTTTCTTT. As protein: CSVAIPKEAFF.

The CDR3 is CASSFLGGMGEQYF. In DNA, the CDR3 is TGTGCCAGCAGTTTTTTAGGCGGGATGGGGGAGCAGTACTTC. The V gene is TRBV27, the J gene TRBJ2-7; maybe TRBD2 (6 bases). The germline V gene encodes CDR1 MNHEY and CDR2 SMNVEV (reference sequence). The CDR3 loop spans 14 amino acids. The V end lost 3 bases, the J end lost 7 bases, and 16 bases lay between the germline ends.

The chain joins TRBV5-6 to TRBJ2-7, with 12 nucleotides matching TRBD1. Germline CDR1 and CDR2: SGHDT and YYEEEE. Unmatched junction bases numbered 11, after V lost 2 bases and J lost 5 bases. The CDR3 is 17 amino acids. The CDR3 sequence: CASSFRRGTGGFDEQYF. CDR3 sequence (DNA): TGTGCCAGCAGCTTTAGGCGCGGGACAGGGGGCTTCGACGAGCAGTACTTC.

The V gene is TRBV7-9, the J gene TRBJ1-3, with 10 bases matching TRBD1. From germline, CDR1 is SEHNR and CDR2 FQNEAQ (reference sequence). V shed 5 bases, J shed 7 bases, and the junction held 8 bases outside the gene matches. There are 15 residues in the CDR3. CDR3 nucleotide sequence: TGTGCCAGCAGCCCCGGGACAGGGGTTCTTAACACCATATATTTT. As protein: CASSPGTGVLNTIYF.